Listed here are 9 T cell receptor beta chains from one sample, sequenced in a study of blood T cells in healthy people across ages (dated by TCRdb to the mid-2010s). Libraries were constructed by 5' RACE. TCRdb records Illumina HiSeq 2500 as the sequencer. A second roughly 6 to 11 cycle PCR used a sample-barcoded 5' primer and a J-beta primer mix. TCRdb took the public reads, trimmed them with fastp at Q25, ran MiXCR for clone calling and kept in-frame beta chains. Rows with one shared CDR3 protein collapse into an entry with the most common genes and DNA. The sample table holds 540,000 or so distinct CDR3 sequences, of which approximately 25% were seen once. The top ten clonotypes cover around 10% of the sample. These data also formed part of another study, on T cells of mothers and their children.

The sample taken for sequencing was blood. These receptors were taken from a boy younger than 18 in good health.

About this clonotype: Since the CDR3 does not end with the conserved phenylalanine or tryptophan, this likely comes from a read error. This chain joins TRBV7-2 and TRBJ2-3; D not certain. This CDR3 contains 14 residues. Germline V CDR1 and CDR2: SGHTA, FQGNSA. Trimming took off 1 base at V and 2 bases at J, with 7 bases between the two ends. CDR3 DNA sequence: TGTGCCAGCAGCTTAGTCCTCGACACAGATACGCAGTATCTT. The encoded protein is CASSLVLDTDTQYL.

V usage is TRBV5-1 and J usage is TRBJ2-1, with 10 bases matching TRBD2. The CDR3 contains 17 residues. Trimming at V came to 3 bases and at J to 2 bases, leaving 8 bases not matched to a gene. Germline lookup yields CDR1 SGHRS and CDR2 YFSETQ. CDR3 DNA: TGCGCCAGCAGCTCCACTAGCGGGGACCCGCCCTACAATGAGCAGTTCTTC. As protein: CASSSTSGDPPYNEQFF.

In nucleotides, the CDR3 is TGTGCCAGCAGTTATATCGGCACTAATTCACCCCTCCACTTT. Its protein is CASSYIGTNSPLHF. The chain uses TRBV6-5 and TRBJ1-6; the D is unclear. The CDR3 consists of 14 residues. The V gene lost 3 bases and the J gene lost 6 bases, with 9 bases spanning the gap. Germline CDR1 MNHEY, CDR2 SVGAGI.

This clonotype was recorded a few times. The gene calls are TRBV3-1 and TRBJ2-2; 9 bases fit TRBD2. Trimming removed 4 bases from V and 2 bases from J; junction bases left unmatched: 11. Germline V gives CDR1 LGHDT, CDR2 YNNKEL (reference sequence). The CDR3 totals 18 residues. The CDR3, as DNA: TGTGCCAGCAGCCCCCGAGGTAGCGGGGGCCTAAACACCGGGGAGCTGTTTTTT. Protein: CASSPRGSGGLNTGELFF.

The genes are TRBV29-1 and TRBJ1-2; 8 bases are shared with TRBD1. The trim removed 3 bases at V and 4 bases at J, leaving 4 bases unmatched. This CDR3 is 13 amino acids long. CDR1 and CDR2 (germline): SQVTM, ANQGSEA. The CDR3: CSVDGTGFYGYTF. As DNA, the CDR3 is TGCAGCGTTGACGGGACAGGCTTCTATGGCTACACCTTC.

The sample holds a few counts of this clonotype. The rearrangement joins TRBV18 to TRBJ2-3; D is undetermined. The germline V gene has CDR1 KGHSH and CDR2 LQKENI. Trimming removed 2 bases from V and 4 bases from J, with 10 bases in between. This CDR3 has 14 amino acids. The CDR3 bases are TGTGCCAGCTCACCAAACGGTTACTCAGATACGCAGTATTTT. It specifies CASSPNGYSDTQYF.

The V gene is TRBV12-3 or TRBV12-4, the J gene TRBJ2-2; 8 nucleotides agree with TRBD1. V lost 8 bases, J lost 6 bases, and 8 bases stayed unmatched. The CDR3 runs 14 residues. Here the CDR3 reads CASGWDRTPGELFF. CDR3 sequence (DNA): TGTGCCAGCGGCTGGGACAGGACCCCCGGGGAGCTGTTTTTT.

The rearrangement links TRBV6-1 to TRBJ2-5, with TRBD2 identical over 7 bases. Germline loops: CDR1 MNHNS, CDR2 SASEGT. The V gene end was trimmed by 2 bases and the J gene end by 5 bases; junction bases not matched to a gene: 8. This CDR3 region has 15 residues. The CDR3 reads CASSEPLAFLETQYF. CDR3 coding DNA: TGTGCCAGCAGTGAACCACTAGCGTTCCTCGAGACCCAGTACTTC.

V and J are TRBV28 and TRBJ2-7; D unresolved. The CDR3 is made up of 13 amino acids. Germline CDR1 is MDHEN and CDR2 is SYDVKM. The V and J ends lost 8 bases and 3 bases respectively, with 14 bases between them. CDR3 in DNA: TGTGCCAGCTCCAAAGGGCGAGACTACGAGCAGTACTTC. Translating it yields CASSKGRDYEQYF.